The 18 T cell receptor beta chains in this list originate from one sample, sequenced in a study of somatic mutations in cytotoxic T cells in rheumatoid arthritis. The data were produced by immunoSEQ multiplex PCR, yet TCRdb's version contains in-frame clones alone and is incomplete. Of about 25,000 clones detected, 82% appear once; the ten largest clones hold approximately 5.3%. Sequences were obtained from CD8+ T cells sorted from blood. The receptors were sampled from a man aged 45-60 years in good health.

The V gene is TRBV28, the J gene TRBJ2-4, with D perhaps matching TRBD1 (6 bases). Looked up from germline, CDR1 is MDHEN and CDR2 is SYDVKM. This CDR3 region has 17 residues. V was shortened by 3 bases and J by 3 bases, with 18 bases between the two germline ends. In DNA, the CDR3 is TGTGCCAGCAGTTTTACCTATGGGGGCGGCGGCAAAAACATTCAGTACTTC. Translated, it gives CASSFTYGGGGKNIQYF. Drawing the rest from reference TRBV28 and TRBJ2-4, the complete variable domain is DVKVTQSSRYLVKRTGEKVFLECVQDMDHENMFWYRQDPGLGLRLIYFSYDVKMKEKGDIPEGYSVSREKKERFSLILESASTNQTSMYLCASSFTYGGGGKNIQYFGAGTRLSVL.

This clone has more than one count but fewer than ten. The chain combines TRBV27 with TRBJ2-7, with D possibly called TRBD1 or TRBD2 (7 bases each). The CDR3 loop spans 13 amino acids. V was pared by 6 bases and J by 3 bases, with 12 bases between. Germline-derived CDR1 and CDR2 are MNHEY and SMNVEV (reference sequence). The CDR3 loop reads CASSQGGYYEQYF. The CDR3 nucleotides read TGTGCCAGCAGCCAGGGGGGGTACTACGAGCAGTACTTC.

This clone was seen more than once but under ten times. The chain links TRBV4-1 to TRBJ2-1, with D possibly TRBD2 on 5 matching bases. The length of the CDR3 is 16 residues. Germline CDR1 is MGHRA and CDR2 is YSYEKL. Trimming took 0 bases from V and 10 from J, leaving 19 bases between them. The DNA of the CDR3 is TGCGCCAGCAGCCAAGAATTCGTGAATAGCGAGGAGGAGCAGTTCTTC. Encoded protein: CASSQEFVNSEEEQFF.

The J gene is TRBJ1-5, the V gene TRBV7-8; D uncertain. CDR1 and CDR2 (germline): SGHVS, FQNEAQ. Trimming removed 2 bases at V and 3 bases at J, with 8 bases between. The CDR3 has 14 amino acids. Here the CDR3 DNA reads TGTGCCAGCAGCTTATTAGGGTTCAATCAGCCCCAGCATTTT. It translates to CASSLLGFNQPQHF.

This clone was seen a handful of times. The V and J genes are TRBV29-1 and TRBJ1-1, with D maybe TRBD1 (5 bases). CDR3 length equals 12 residues. Trimming shortened V by 5 bases and J by 7 bases, and 14 bases separated the two germline ends. Germline V gene data show CDR1 as SQVTM and CDR2 as ANQGSEA. The CDR3 sequence: CSVSSGAGEAFF. As DNA, the CDR3 is TGCAGCGTTTCCTCTGGGGCGGGTGAAGCTTTCTTT. Combining the CDR3 with reference TRBV29-1 and TRBJ1-1 gives the whole variable domain SAVISQKPSRDICQRGTSLTIQCQVDSQVTMMFWYRQQPGQSLTLIATANQGSEATYESGFVIDKFPISRPNLTFSTLTVSNMSPEDSSIYLCSVSSGAGEAFFGQGTRLTVV.

The chain links TRBV4-2 to TRBJ2-2; D uncertain. CDR3 length: 16 amino acids. Germline CDR1 is LGHNA and CDR2 is YNFKEQ. Trimming took off 0 bases at V and 0 bases at J, with 8 bases between the two ends. CDR3 protein: CASSQDGGTNTGELFF. CDR3 in DNA: TGTGCCAGCAGCCAAGATGGCGGTACGAACACCGGGGAGCTGTTTTTT.

In this sample, this clone turned up a few times. The CDR3 region is CSAITGPEQYF. The CDR3 region has the DNA TGCAGCGCTATTACAGGTCCCGAGCAGTACTTC. The chain uses TRBV29-1 and TRBJ2-7; a weak D match, TRBD1 (5 bases). Trimming took off 7 bases at V and 6 bases at J, with 13 bases between the two ends. The germline V gene encodes CDR1 SQVTM and CDR2 ANQGSEA. This CDR3 contains 11 residues.

The chain carries TRBV6-5 and TRBJ1-5; 10 nucleotides match TRBD1. Germline CDR1 MNHEY, CDR2 SVGAGI. This CDR3 is built from 14 residues. V shed 5 bases and J 4 bases; nucleotides not matched to a gene: 2. CDR3 sequence: CASSGQGGNQPQHF. CDR3 DNA sequence: TGTGCCAGCAGTGGACAGGGGGGAAATCAGCCCCAGCATTTT.

Details on this clone: One end of the junction fails to match germline, which may point to a read error. The chain links TRBV7-9 to TRBJ2-3; 7 nucleotides line up with TRBD1. CDR3 length: 12 residues. Germline CDR1 reads SEHNR; CDR2 reads FQNEAQ (reference sequence). The DNA for the CDR3 is TGTGCCGGCAGGGGGTACACAGATACGCAGTATTTT. It codes for CAGRGYTDTQYF.

The chain combines TRBV4-1 with TRBJ2-1; 9 nucleotides match TRBD1. The CDR3 contains 15 residues. CDR1 and CDR2 (germline): MGHRA, YSYEKL. Losses at the gene ends were 1 base for V and 4 bases for J; bases not matched to a gene: 2. DNA of the CDR3: TGCGCCAGCAGCCAAGTGGACAGGGGTTACAATGAGCAGTTCTTC. Its translation: CASSQVDRGYNEQFF.

The chain carries TRBV2 and TRBJ2-5; perhaps TRBD2 as D (6 bases). The CDR3 sequence is 15 residues long. Germline V lookup: CDR1 SNHLY, CDR2 FYNNEI. The V and J ends lost 0 bases and 5 bases respectively, with 13 bases between them. This CDR3 is CASSEALRGSETQYF. CDR3 bases: TGTGCCAGCAGTGAAGCGCTTCGGGGGTCGGAGACCCAGTACTTC.

The chain has TRBV6-1 and TRBJ2-1; 7 bases fit TRBD1. V was clipped by 1 base and J by 2 bases; unmatched bases: 2. This CDR3 is 15 amino acids long. From germline, CDR1 is MNHNS and CDR2 SASEGT. The CDR3 loop reads CASSEVQGPYNEQFF. DNA for the CDR3: TGTGCCAGCAGTGAAGTACAGGGGCCCTACAATGAGCAGTTCTTC.

The CDR3 DNA reads TGTGCCAGCAGCTCCCCCGGGGTGGGACCCACGAGAGAGACCCAGTACTTC. Encoded protein: CASSSPGVGPTRETQYF. The rearrangement joins TRBV7-9 to TRBJ2-5; D could derive from TRBD1 or TRBD2 (5 bases each). The CDR3 covers 17 residues. Germline V CDR1 and CDR2: SEHNR, FQNEAQ (reference sequence). V lost 4 bases and J 4 bases, leaving 22 bases between the germline ends.

The chain uses TRBV7-9 and TRBJ1-4; D ambiguous. Trimming stripped 5 bases from V and 4 bases from J, with 2 bases between. Germline CDR1 reads SEHNR; CDR2 reads FQNEAQ (reference sequence). This CDR3 is 11 amino acids long. The CDR3 is CASSLNEKLFF. In DNA form, the CDR3 reads TGTGCCAGCAGCCTTAATGAAAAACTGTTTTTT.

This chain uses TRBV9 with TRBJ1-1; D is perhaps TRBD1 (6 bases). V lost 0 bases, J lost 1 base, and 13 bases lay in between. CDR3 length: 16 residues. Per the germline V gene, CDR1 is SGDLS and CDR2 is YYNGEE. This chain's CDR3 is CASSVDPQGRNTEAFF. The CDR3 DNA is TGTGCCAGCAGCGTAGACCCCCAGGGGAGGAACACTGAAGCTTTCTTT.

The CDR3 spells CAWSPDGSNYGYTF. The CDR3 DNA sequence: TGTGCCTGGAGCCCCGATGGGAGTAACTATGGCTACACCTTC. The gene calls are TRBV30 and TRBJ1-2; no clear D. Between the trimmed V and J ends, which lost 3 bases and 1 base, there was a span of 12 bases. Germline-derived CDR1 and CDR2 are GTSNPN and SVGIG (reference sequence). The CDR3 length is 14 residues.

This chain uses TRBV13 with TRBJ2-3; TRBD1 matches 8 bases. J was trimmed by 3 bases and V by 4 bases; bases with no gene match: 6. The CDR3 has 15 amino acids. Germline V lookup: CDR1 PRHDT, CDR2 FYEKMQ (reference sequence). The CDR3 reads CASSSRDRLTDTQYF. The CDR3 region has the DNA TGTGCCAGCAGCTCCCGGGACAGGCTGACAGATACGCAGTATTTT.

The gene calls are TRBV10-2 and TRBJ2-7; D gene unclear. In germline, CDR1 is WSHSY, CDR2 SAAADI. V dropped 4 bases and J dropped 4 bases, with 11 bases sitting between them. The CDR3 extends over 13 amino acids. The DNA of the CDR3 is TGCGCCAGCAGTGCTGAGGCTAGATACGAGCAGTACTTC. Its translation: CASSAEARYEQYF.